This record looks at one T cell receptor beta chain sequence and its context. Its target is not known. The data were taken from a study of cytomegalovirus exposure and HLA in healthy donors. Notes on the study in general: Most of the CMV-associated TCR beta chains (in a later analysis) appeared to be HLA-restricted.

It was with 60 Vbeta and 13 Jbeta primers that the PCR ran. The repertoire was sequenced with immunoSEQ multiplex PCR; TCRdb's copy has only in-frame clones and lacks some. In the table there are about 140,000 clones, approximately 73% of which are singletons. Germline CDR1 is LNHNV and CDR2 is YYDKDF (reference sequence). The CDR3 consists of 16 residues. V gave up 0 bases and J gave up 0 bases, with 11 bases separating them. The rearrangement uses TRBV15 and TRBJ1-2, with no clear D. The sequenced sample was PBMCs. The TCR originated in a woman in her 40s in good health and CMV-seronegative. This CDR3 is CATSREREFANYGYTF. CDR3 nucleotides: TGTGCCACCAGCAGAGAGCGTGAATTTGCTAACTATGGCTACACCTTC.